A single sample is the source of the 25 T cell receptor beta chains below, sequenced in a study of tumor-infiltrating lymphocytes in primary liver carcinoma. The authors made TCR beta cDNA from approximately 500 ng total RNA with a constant-region primer. TCR beta libraries came from three nested multiplex PCR rounds using slightly modified ARM-PCR. The opening two PCR rounds, around 9 cycles each, paired TRBV1-TRBV30 forward primers with a C-beta reverse primer. TCRdb reprocessed the multiplex PCR reads with MiXCR, giving one entry per CDR3 protein. The sample carries some 30,000 distinct CDR3 sequences, approximately 71% recorded once. Starting material for RNA and DNA co-extraction consisted of roughly 19-30 mg of unsorted bulk tissue. The sample taken for sequencing was liver tumor tissue from sampling region 3. Subset noted: tumor region T3, left-lateral pole. The receptors were sampled from a woman between 25 and 40 years old with primary liver carcinoma and hepatitis B virus infection.

With respect to this clonotype: Given a much more abundant clone one base away, this may be a read error. The J gene is TRBJ1-4, the V gene TRBV11-2; D remains unclear. The CDR3 covers 14 residues. CDR1 SGHAT and CDR2 FQNNGV come from the germline V gene. This chain's CDR3 is CVSSFIGTNEKLFF. Here the CDR3 DNA reads TGTGTCAGCAGCTTTATAGGGACTAATGAAAAACTGTTTTTT.

This clonotype appeared a single time. The chain links TRBV11-2 to TRBJ1-1; D may be TRBD1 (5 bases). In germline, CDR1 is SGHAT, CDR2 FQNNGV. V lost 7 bases to trimming and J lost 4 bases, with 10 bases between them. The CDR3 runs to 12 residues. DNA of the CDR3: TGTGCCAGCACCGATGGGGGCACTGAAGCTTTCTTT. Protein product: CASTDGGTEAFF.

This clonotype was seen repeatedly, ten times or more. The chain combines TRBV30 with TRBJ2-1, with 7 bases lining up with TRBD1. The V and J ends lost 0 bases and 0 bases, in that order; junction bases with no gene match: 5. Germline values: CDR1 GTSNPN, CDR2 SVGIG (reference sequence). CDR3 length equals 16 residues. CDR3 nucleotides: TGTGCCTGGAGTGTGAGAACAGGGGTCTCCTACAATGAGCAGTTCTTC. This encodes CAWSVRTGVSYNEQFF.

With regard to this clonotype: The conserved phenylalanine or tryptophan normally closing the CDR3 is absent here, so this likely arose from a read error. This chain joins TRBV5-1 and TRBJ2-3; TRBD2 aligns across 8 bases. Per the germline V gene, CDR1 is SGHRS and CDR2 is YFSETQ. The ends lost 2 bases at V and 0 bases at J; junction bases unmatched: 8. The CDR3 consists of 17 residues. In DNA form, the CDR3 reads TGCGCCAGCAGCTTCGCGACTAGCGACCCTAGCACAGATACGCAGTATTTA. Protein sequence: CASSFATSDPSTDTQYL.

Regarding this clonotype: The junction and the germline gene differ at one end; a read error may be behind it. The chain is built from TRBV7-8 and TRBJ2-1; 14 nucleotides line up with TRBD2. This CDR3 region has 16 residues. Germline values: CDR1 SGHVS, CDR2 FQNEAQ. CDR3 DNA sequence: TGTGCAAGCAGCTTAGTTGGGACTAGCGGGAGTAATGAGCAGATCTTC. Its protein is CASSLVGTSGSNEQIF.

On this clonotype itself: At one of its ends the junction is not consistent with the germline gene, which may arise from a read error. This sequence joins TRBV11-2 and TRBJ1-1; TRBD1 matches at 12 bases. The CDR3 loop spans 20 amino acids. CDR1 and CDR2 from the germline V gene are SGHAT and FQNNGV. The CDR3 DNA is TGTGCGAGCAGCGCTCGGGACAGGGGGCGCGATAGCTGGAGTAACACTGAAGCATTCTTT. Protein sequence: CASSARDRGRDSWSNTEAFF.

The CDR3 sequence is CASSLFTGGFRDTQYF. The CDR3 bases are TGTGCCAGCAGCTTATTTACGGGAGGTTTCAGAGATACGCAGTATTTT. V usage is TRBV7-9 and J usage is TRBJ2-3; 7 bases are a match to TRBD2. The germline V gene encodes CDR1 SEHNR and CDR2 FQNEAQ (reference sequence). The ends lost 2 bases at V and 5 bases at J; junction bases unmatched: 10. The CDR3 covers 16 residues.

The V gene is TRBV11-2, the J gene TRBJ1-1; D uncertain. V dropped 9 bases and J dropped 1 base, with 12 bases sitting between them. The CDR3 covers 13 residues. Germline V gene sequence: CDR1 SGHAT, CDR2 FQNNGV. This CDR3 reads CARPLLGNTEAFF. The CDR3 DNA sequence: TGTGCCAGGCCCTTACTTGGGAACACTGAAGCTTTCTTT.

On this clonotype itself: The junction does not match germline at one end; this may be a read error. The gene calls are TRBV11-3 and TRBJ1-1; no definite D call. CDR1 is SGHNT and CDR2 is YENEEA in the germline V gene. CDR3 length: 16 amino acids. CDR3 DNA sequence: TGTGCCAGCAGCTTAGTCGGGGAATACCGGAACACCGAAGCTTTATTT. Amino acids: CASSLVGEYRNTEALF.

Note on this clonotype: An end of the junction differs from the germline gene, which may be a read error. V usage is TRBV10-3 and J usage is TRBJ2-5, with D perhaps assigned TRBD1 or TRBD2 (5 bases each). Looked up from germline, CDR1 is ENHRY and CDR2 is SYGVKD. This CDR3 region has 15 residues. The CDR3 loop is CAISESATRQGTQSF. CDR3 coding DNA: TGTGCCATCAGTGAGTCGGCTACCAGACAAGGGACCCAGAGCTTC.

This clonotype was seen just once. A read error may produce the germline difference seen at one junction end. The chain is built from TRBV13 and TRBJ1-1; possibly TRBD1 for D (5 bases). The CDR3 is 17 residues long. CDR1 is PRHDT, CDR2 FYEKMQ, per germline (reference sequence). For the CDR3, the DNA is TGTGCTAGCAGCTTAGGAGTGTTTAGTATTGGGGGCACTGAAGCTTTCTTT. It encodes CASSLGVFSIGGTEAFF.

This chain links TRBV11-3 with TRBJ2-1; D is ambiguous. V was clipped by 9 bases and J by 10 bases, with 16 bases between them. CDR1 is SGHNT, CDR2 YENEEA, per germline. The CDR3 spans 12 residues. The CDR3 spells CASPVTGVEQFF. The CDR3, as DNA: TGTGCCAGTCCCGTGACGGGTGTCGAGCAGTTCTTC.

The table lists this clonotype with a few counts. In DNA, the CDR3 is TGCAGCGTTGAGGGGGACAGAGGGAGGGCAGAGACCCAGTACTTC. It is translated as CSVEGDRGRAETQYF. The chain couples TRBV29-1 to TRBJ2-5; D possibly matches TRBD1 or TRBD2 (7 bases each). V gave up 3 bases and J gave up 4 bases, with 18 bases separating them. CDR3 length equals 15 residues. CDR1 and CDR2 from the germline V gene are SQVTM and ANQGSEA.

Regarding this clonotype: A much larger clone sits a single nucleotide away, making a read error possible. The chain links TRBV11-2 to TRBJ2-1; D is ambiguous. V was pared by 3 bases and J by 4 bases, with 13 bases between. Germline values: CDR1 SGHAT, CDR2 FQNNGV. CDR3 length: 15 amino acids. The CDR3 loop reads CASSFEIRDYNEQFF. CDR3 nucleotide sequence: TGTGCCAGCAGCTTTGAGATCAGAGATTACAATGAGCAGTTCTTC.

Note on this clonotype: As the CDR3 is not closed by the conserved phenylalanine or tryptophan, this likely results from a read error. The chain couples TRBV28 to TRBJ1-5; 8 bases are a match to TRBD1. This CDR3 has 12 amino acids. Germline CDR1 reads MDHEN; CDR2 reads SYDVKM. This CDR3 reads CTGSVSGTGQHS. CDR3 nucleotide sequence: TGTACCGGCAGTGTCTCCGGGACAGGCCAGCATTCT.

With respect to this clonotype: One end of the junction fails to match germline, which may point to a read error. This rearrangement joins TRBV11-2 to TRBJ1-5; no reliable D call. This CDR3 region has 14 residues. Germline V gene data show CDR1 as SGHAT and CDR2 as FQNNGV. CDR3: CASSRVGCNQPQDF. CDR3 coding DNA: TGTGCCAGCAGCCGCGTCGGTTGCAATCAGCCCCAGGATTTT. Looking up the rest from reference TRBV11-2 and TRBJ1-5 gives the full variable domain: EAGVAQSPRYKIIEKRQSVAFWCNPISGHATLYWYQQILGQGPKLLIQFQNNGVVDDSQLPKDRFSAERLKGVDSTLKIQPAKLEDSAVYLCASSRVGCNQPQDFGDGTRLSIL.

Comment on this clonotype: This may be a read error: a much more frequent sequence differs by one nucleotide. The J gene is TRBJ2-7, the V gene TRBV11-1; possible D gene TRBD2, 5 bases. From germline, CDR1 is SGHAT and CDR2 FQDESV (reference sequence). CDR3 length: 14 amino acids. CDR3 nucleotides: TGTACCAGCGGCTTAGCGACGGCCTCCTACGAGCAGTACTTC. It codes for CTSGLATASYEQYF.

This clonotype occurred a few times. The chain uses TRBV11-1 and TRBJ2-2, with D perhaps TRBD1 or TRBD2 (5 bases each). Trimming pared 9 bases from V and 6 bases from J, leaving 23 bases between. This CDR3 has 16 residues. Germline CDR1 SGHAT, CDR2 FQDESV (reference sequence). Here the CDR3 reads CASSRVVAGVPGELFF. In DNA, the CDR3 is TGTGCCAGTAGCAGGGTTGTGGCGGGTGTGCCCGGGGAGCTGTTTTTT.

Concerning this clonotype: Germline and junction disagree at one end, which may indicate a read error. This sequence joins TRBV13 and TRBJ2-1; 12 bases map to TRBD2. Germline-derived CDR1 and CDR2 are PRHDT and FYEKMQ (reference sequence). CDR3 size: 15 residues. This chain's CDR3 is CAGSSSGRVVNEQFF. The CDR3 region has the DNA TGTGCCGGCAGCTCTAGCGGGAGGGTCGTGAATGAGCAGTTCTTC.

The genes are TRBV6-6 and TRBJ1-1; D remains ambiguous. Trimming cost V 2 bases and J 4 bases, with 5 bases left between them. The CDR3 extends over 12 amino acids. Germline values: CDR1 MNHNY, CDR2 SVGAGI (reference sequence). Written as DNA, the CDR3 is TGTGCCAGCAGTTACAGCCTCACTGAAGCTTTCTTT. Its protein product is CASSYSLTEAFF.

As to this clonotype: Relative to the germline gene, one junction end is altered; a read error may explain this. This chain links TRBV6-2 or TRBV6-3 with TRBJ2-6; no firm D call. Germline lookup yields CDR1 MNHEY and CDR2 SVGEGT. CDR3 length equals 15 residues. As DNA, the CDR3 is TGCGCCAGCAATTACGGTGGGCTTGGGACCAACGTCCTGACTTTC. Translating gives CASNYGGLGTNVLTF.

As for this clonotype: This may stem from a read error, because a much larger clone lies one nucleotide away. This chain uses TRBV4-2 with TRBJ2-2, with 7 positions matching TRBD2. Looked up from germline, CDR1 is LGHNA and CDR2 is YNFKEQ. The CDR3 totals 17 residues. The CDR3 is CTSGQDREGTNTGELFF. In nucleotides, the CDR3 is TGTACCAGCGGCCAAGATAGGGAGGGCACGAACACCGGGGAGCTGTTTTTT.

This clonotype was seen just once. A clone one base away is much larger, so this may be a read error. This chain joins TRBV5-5 and TRBJ2-7, with D perhaps TRBD1 (6 bases). CDR3 length: 15 residues. CDR1 SGHKS and CDR2 YYEKEE come from the germline V gene (reference sequence). The CDR3, as DNA: TGTGCCAGGAGCTTGACCCGGACAGCCATCTACGAGCAGTACTTC. As protein: CARSLTRTAIYEQYF.

A remark on this clonotype: One end of the junction varies from germline; a read error may be responsible. The CDR3 DNA reads TGTGACAGCAGCTTTGGACTCATGAACCAAGAGACCCAGAACTTC. Protein: CDSSFGLMNQETQNF. The chain employs TRBV5-5 and TRBJ2-5, with a weak D call TRBD2 (5 bases). Per germline, CDR1 SGHKS and CDR2 YYEKEE (reference sequence). The CDR3 length is 15 residues.

As concerns this clonotype: A read error may be the cause here, since a much bigger clone is one base away. CDR3 region: CATLMTGVDYSYIF. For the CDR3, the DNA is TGTGCCACTCTCATGACAGGGGTGGACTATAGCTACATCTTC. The V and J genes are TRBV6-1 and TRBJ1-2; 8 bases fit TRBD1. The CDR3 is made up of 14 amino acids. CDR1 is MNHNS, CDR2 SASEGT, per germline.